The clone carrying this T cell receptor (beta chain) was detected once. What it recognizes is unknown. The V gene end was trimmed by 5 bases and the J gene end by 10 bases; junction bases not matched to a gene: 8. The CDR3 has 12 residues. Per germline, CDR1 SGHNT and CDR2 YYREEE (reference sequence). The sample is drawn from a study of regulatory T cells in long-lasting Graves disease. Study summary: Graves' patients (newly diagnosed) had been on antithyroid drugs under 3 months. General study findings and limits: Only a small sample size was used, which may have cut accuracy.

In building TCR beta libraries, iRepertoire HTBI primers were used together with Arm-PCR of CDR3 regions. Using its own MiXCR run on the multiplex PCR reads, TCRdb lists one record per CDR3 protein. The data contain roughly 420,000 distinct CDR3 sequences, about a sixth of them singletons. Documented time point: newly diagnosed GD, antithyroid drugs for less than 3 months. The authors made the TCR library using RNA they extracted from PBMCs. The sample was also linked to a second study, of T cells in Graves' hyperthyroidism and ophthalmopathy. That source notes: HTBI primers drove first-round RT-PCR of the TCR CDR3.

Material: peripheral blood mononuclear cells (PBMCs), obtained at new diagnosis, from a patient treated with antithyroid drugs. The chain uses TRBV5-4 and TRBJ1-2; 7 bases align to TRBD1. This receptor was taken from a young woman with Graves disease. CDR3 region: CASRAGTEDYTF. For the CDR3, the DNA is TGTGCCAGCAGAGCCGGGACAGAGGACTACACCTTC.